This T cell receptor (beta chain) came from a study of cytomegalovirus exposure and HLA in healthy donors listed by TCRdb under 2017. Context from the whole study: An earlier analysis of approximately 590 of the donors reported 250 to 300 Gb of sequence data and some 120 million unique TCR beta sequences from 150 million to 200 million T cells. Donor age, sex, ethnicity and CMV serostatus were collected together with the repertoire data. The study profiled the T cell repertoires of hundreds of subjects by immunosequencing and related them to cytomegalovirus serostatus. A later genetic analysis used genome-wide SNP genotypes for about 55% of the 666 donors, treating that subset as a discovery cohort. Among several hundred genotyped donors of the cohort, an average of roughly 230,000 unique TCR beta nucleotide sequences was sequenced per donor, of which 15% to 20% were non-productive. An early release covering about 600 HLA-typed donors comprised about 300 gigabases of sequencing data and approximately 80 million unique TCR sequences. The later analysis used no new phenotypic data to find candidate immune exposures, relying instead on TCR beta sequences and their occurrence across donors. The number of typed donors differed by locus: 629-630 for A, B, C, DRB1 and DQB1; approximately 530 for DQA1; around 610 for DPA1; and roughly 450 for DPB1. To decide whether each TCR beta V gene segment behaved as functional or pseudogenic, an earlier analysis of some 540 of the donors relied on high-throughput TCR beta sequencing. All discovery cohort repertoires had been generated using a single sequencing platform. To predict cytomegalovirus infection status, the study combined high-throughput TCR immunosequencing, statistical association of individual TCRs with disease status, and machine learning. Along with the approximately 650-subject first cohort, a separate validation cohort of around 120 different subjects was used. In a later analysis, previously published TCR beta repertoires from more than 500 donors were re-analyzed and high-resolution HLA genotyping was added so that TCR occurrence patterns could be studied. Class I and class II HLA loci were covered by the typing at four-digit resolution. The study was designed to test whether signatures of past pathogen exposure could be identified by cataloging public T cell receptors. Of the approximately 400 genotyped donors, around 81% fell in the genetic ancestry cluster associated with self-reported Caucasian donors. A handful of DR-DQ haplotypes were handled as single units for association and clustering because linkage in the cohort was strong. The paper's findings and limits, for the study overall: Most CMV-associated TCR beta chains appeared to be HLA-restricted in a later analysis, and the HLA associations seemed to be driven largely by CMV exposure. Compared with the 666-donor mean, donors in an Asian-associated ancestry cluster had fewer N-insertions in productive TCRs, according to a later genetic analysis. The 87-base-pair reads could not distinguish some IMGT-functional V segments, including TRBV6-2 and TRBV6-3, so those segments were excluded. In a later analysis, several top co-occurrence clusters were reported to appear linked to parvovirus B19, influenza, CMV and Epstein-Barr virus. In an earlier analysis of around 600 of the donors, most TCR beta V segments were observed in productive rearrangements about 90% or about 30% of the time, broadly matching IMGT annotations. The classifier was reported to diagnose cytomegalovirus status with high specificity and sensitivity in both the original and validation cohorts. A later analysis found that TCR association rates varied across HLA loci, with DRB1 alleles showing the most associated TCRs and HLA-C alleles the fewest. A further reported finding was that TCR beta sequences accurately predicted the HLA-A and HLA-B alleles for most subjects in the first cohort. Over 15 rarely observed V segments, including chromosome 9 orphons, were excluded from the earlier analysis of a few hundred of the donors because counts were too low. Most TCR sequences were observed very rarely across donors, whereas some public TCRs were present in many individuals. The cohort was sequenced for TCR beta chains only, and without alpha or paired-chain data the features that could be detected were limited. The only immune exposure information available for the cohort was CMV serostatus. Sequencing depth was assumed to be roughly uniform across donors in the presence/absence analyses, though that assumption may not hold. Because some donors lacked HLA typing at each locus, the association tests relied only on the typed subset. The authors suggested that the approach could potentially be extended to other disease states and immunological phenotypes. In a later analysis, over 15,000 TCR beta sequences were associated with specific HLA alleles at a false discovery rate of 0.05. An association between a missense DCLRE1C variant and V-gene and J-gene trimming of TCR beta chains was found in a later genetic analysis and replicated in an independent cohort. The sequencing pipeline was judged likely to have produced a cluster of highly shared sequence variants as a technical artifact. A later analysis found that HLA-associated TCR beta chains were more clonally expanded and had lower generation probabilities than equally common non-associated chains. When HLA alleles, especially DR and DQ, strongly co-occurred, TCR associations were difficult to assign to individual alleles. Correlated functional status among segregating V segments might be attributable to linkage disequilibrium, but an unknown experimental factor could not be ruled out. In the study, about 150 TCR beta chains were listed as associated with cytomegalovirus. A few of the identified cytomegalovirus-associated TCR beta chains were confirmed in vitro to be specific for cytomegalovirus antigens.

CDR1 SNHLY and CDR2 FYNNEI are derived from the germline V gene. Reading from cysteine to phenylalanine, the CDR3 counts 14 amino acids. Solely the CDR3 DNA is kept, with 42 bases framed from the first base. V drops 6 bases and J drops 2 bases, leaving 13 bases in between. Library method: the immunoSEQ multiplex PCR assay. The multiplex PCR relied on a mix of 60 forward primers for TCR Vbeta segments and 13 reverse primers for TCR Jbeta segments. A multiplex PCR assay on genomic DNA amplified the CDR3 region of rearranged TCR beta genes. The amplified TCR beta libraries were sequenced on the Illumina HiSeq System as 87-base-pair reads. The authors' analysis ran thus. A later analysis tallied approximately 87 million unique TCR beta chains across the 640 or so repertoires, and some 12 million of those chains were shared by two or more donors. Raw reads were error-corrected and collapsed into unique sequences with a nearest-neighbor algorithm that merged closely related sequences to remove PCR and sequencing errors. V, D and J gene segments were assigned by aligning CDR3 sequences to IMGT reference sequences. Each retained sequence needed at least a six-nucleotide match to both a V gene segment and a J gene segment. A rearrangement was called productive if the CDR3 had no stop codons and remained in frame with V and J, and every other rearrangement was called non-productive. CDR3 was defined by IMGT convention, running from the second conserved V-encoded cysteine to the conserved J-encoded phenylalanine. The earlier analysis of fewer than 700 of the donors excluded sequences that lacked an unambiguous match to a single V gene segment. In an earlier analysis of approximately 590 of the donors, a V segment was called functional when productive rearrangements were above 56.7%, and segregating when the standard deviation between donors exceeded 5%. A statistical classification framework was built to diagnose cytomegalovirus status from the catalog of TCR beta chain sequences. In a later analysis, V and J genes were assigned by comparing TCR nucleotide sequences against IMGT/GENE-DB human TR gene sequences. Using the TCRdist pipeline, a later analysis assigned CDR3 sequences along with most-parsimonious VDJ recombination scenarios. A later analysis defined each TCR beta chain by its CDR3 amino acid sequence plus V-gene family, and excluded reads lacking a unique V-gene family. A later analysis removed roughly 590 highly shared, low-generation-probability nucleotide sequences to deal with suspected cross-contamination and a sequencing artifact. A later analysis calculated a clonal expansion index for each public chain from normalized within-repertoire ranks of inferred template counts. In a later analysis, generation probabilities were computed using a VDJ recombination model fitted to out-of-frame rearrangements, and the results were checked against IGoR. Hypergeometric tests were used in a later analysis to score TCR-TCR, TCR-HLA and TCR-CMV co-occurrence, with a repertoire-size bias correction applied to the TCR pairs. False discovery rates were estimated in a later analysis by permuting HLA or CMV assignments 20 times. In a later analysis, co-occurring TCRs were grouped with DBSCAN, and TCRdist sequence similarity was added when clustering was performed within HLA-allele-positive subsets. Repertoires with fewer than 30,000 or more than 120,000 public chains, plus five repertoires with anomalous nucleotide sharing, were excluded from co-occurrence clustering. In TCRdb, the immuneACCESS table is reduced to in-frame sequences with V and J assigned. These tables do not hold every clone; where another copy was compared, an unresolved V gene accounts for under half, and the others remain unexplained. V and J calls plus clone size are reproduced from that table; the DNA served to infer D and trimming. The sample yields about 130,000 clones; about 84% were counted once. Under 4.5% of the sample goes to the ten largest clones.

In total, roughly 670 healthy bone marrow donors made up the cohort. Cohort members were all nominally healthy when sampled, although unrecorded immune exposures were likely present. The donor was CMV seropositive and belonged to the group of 250 to 300 seropositive cohort members. Each donor provided a peripheral blood sample, and peripheral blood mononuclear cells were used for TCR beta sequencing. Genomic DNA was extracted from the blood cell samples with the Qiagen DNeasy Blood Extraction Kit. Notes on this clone: Its antigen remains unidentified. The sample holds no much larger clone one base away, and base qualities are not on file.

Rearrangement joined TRBV2 to TRBJ2-5, with an unclear D gene assignment. The specimen was PBMCs. This receptor was taken from a man between 18 and 29 years old in good health and CMV-seropositive. In nucleotides, the sequence is TGTGCCAGCAGAGTTACAACCGTTCAAGAGACCCAGTACTTC. Protein translation: CASRVTTVQETQYF.